One sample yielded the 2 T cell receptor beta chains listed below, sequenced in a study of molecular identifiers for immune sequencing clone quantification. In TCRdb, the PCR reads were re-called with MiXCR into one record per CDR3 protein. The table lists about 640,000 distinct CDR3 sequences, about 20% of them singletons. Sample: naive CD8+ T cells from blood, with Jurkat cell RNA spiked in. Subset meaning: FACS-sorted CD8+CD4-CCR7+CD45RA+ naive T cells. The source is a human donor in good health. Some libraries in this study had Jurkat cell RNA spiked in.

Regarding this clonotype: A junction end diverges from the germline sequence, so it may reflect a read error. The chain combines TRBV30 with TRBJ2-3; perhaps TRBD1 as D (6 bases). The CDR3 runs to 15 residues. Germline V gene sequence: CDR1 GTSNPN, CDR2 SVGIG (reference sequence). CDR3 in DNA: TGTGCCTGGAGTTGGGTAGGGGGAACAACAGATACGCGGTATTTT. Amino acids: CAWSWVGGTTDTRYF.

Many counts were recorded for this clonotype. This chain connects TRBV30 to TRBJ2-1; unclear D gene. The length of the CDR3 is 12 residues. CDR1 GTSNPN and CDR2 SVGIG come from the germline V gene (reference sequence). V lost 0 bases, J lost 3 bases, and 3 bases lay in between. The DNA of the CDR3 is TGTGCCTGGAGTGTACTCTACAATGAGCAGTTCTTC. It encodes CAWSVLYNEQFF.